Following are 28 T cell receptor beta chains from one sample sequenced in a study of human T cells and chemical hapten exposure. Via MiXCR, TCRdb re-called the RACE reads, giving one row per CDR3 protein. The table includes some 71,000 distinct CDR3 sequences, 11% detected once. Stated time point: patch test 3, about 24 weeks after DPC sensitization. Treatment specified: therapeutic diphenylcyclopropenone sensitization with weekly scalp DPC. The starting material was whole blood, obtained in connection with sensitization to the hapten diphenylcyclopropenone (DPC). These receptors were taken from a woman aged 45-59 years with alopecia areata. Some clones in this sample may be carry-over from other donors' samples.

This clonotype was picked up many times. The J gene is TRBJ1-6, the V gene TRBV20-1; D unclear. There are 13 residues in the CDR3. Germline loops: CDR1 DFQATT, CDR2 SNEGSKA (reference sequence). V lost 7 bases and J 7 bases, leaving 14 bases between the germline ends. The CDR3 region has the DNA TGCAGTGTTTCCGACGGGGAAAATTCACCCCTCCACTTT. Translated: CSVSDGENSPLHF.

This clonotype was recorded at least ten times. The genes are TRBV6-5 and TRBJ2-6; D call uncertain. CDR1 and CDR2 (germline): MNHEY, SVGAGI. Trimming removed 2 bases at V and 1 base at J, with 6 bases between. The CDR3 consists of 15 residues. This CDR3 is CASSYSPSGANVLTF. As DNA, the CDR3 is TGTGCCAGCAGTTACAGTCCTTCTGGGGCCAACGTCCTGACTTTC.

This clonotype has a count of ten or more. The CDR3: CSARGGRGRTNGYTF. The CDR3 nucleotides read TGCAGTGCTAGAGGGGGTAGGGGCCGAACTAATGGCTACACCTTC. V gene TRBV20-1 combines with J gene TRBJ1-2; TRBD1 is a possible D gene (5 bases). Trimming removed 1 base from V and 6 bases from J, with 18 bases in between. There are 15 residues in the CDR3. Germline CDR1 DFQATT, CDR2 SNEGSKA (reference sequence).

This clonotype occurred a few times. This chain uses TRBV12-3 or TRBV12-4 with TRBJ1-6, with D perhaps TRBD1 (6 bases). Trimming pared 2 bases from V and 7 bases from J, leaving 15 bases between. The CDR3 is made up of 16 amino acids. In DNA, the CDR3 is TGTGCCAGCAGTTTAAGTCCAGGGGCAGTGAATTCACCCCTCCACTTT. Translation: CASSLSPGAVNSPLHF.

This clonotype has just one count. V and J are TRBV20-1 and TRBJ1-1; D is perhaps TRBD1 (5 bases). Trimming cost V 3 bases and J 1 base, with 12 bases left between them. This CDR3 region has 14 residues. Germline V gene lookup returns CDR1 DFQATT and CDR2 SNEGSKA (reference sequence). The CDR3 spells CSARPGLTNTEAFF. CDR3 nucleotide sequence: TGCAGTGCTAGGCCGGGACTGACGAACACTGAAGCTTTCTTT.

This clonotype has a handful of counts. This chain uses TRBV28 with TRBJ1-3; 7 nucleotides line up with TRBD1. In germline, CDR1 is MDHEN, CDR2 SYDVKM. V was clipped by 2 bases and J by 8 bases; unmatched bases: 6. The CDR3 is 14 residues long. The CDR3 protein is CASSLGDRDDTIYF. The CDR3 nucleotides are TGTGCCAGCAGTTTAGGTGACAGGGATGACACCATATATTTT.

The J gene is TRBJ2-7, the V gene TRBV12-3 or TRBV12-4; D gene unclear. Trimming stripped 6 bases from V and 7 bases from J, with 19 bases between. The CDR3 covers 14 residues. The CDR3 reads CASSLRPGLGEQYF. DNA for the CDR3: TGTGCCAGCAGCCTTCGACCGGGCCTGGGGGAGCAGTACTTC.

The rearrangement links TRBV3-1 to TRBJ1-2; D unclear. Germline CDR1 reads LGHDT; CDR2 reads YNNKEL (reference sequence). Deletions cut 0 bases from V and 8 bases from J, with 10 bases between. The CDR3 sequence is 13 residues long. DNA of the CDR3: TGTGCCAGCAGCCAAGATATAAGTCCCGGCTACACCTTC. This gives the protein CASSQDISPGYTF.

This clonotype was recorded at least ten times. This chain joins TRBV10-3 and TRBJ1-1, with D unclear. The CDR3 extends over 13 amino acids. V was clipped by 11 bases and J by 1 base, with 14 bases between them. Per germline, CDR1 ENHRY and CDR2 SYGVKD. The CDR3 region has the DNA TGTGCCGGGCGGGGAACGGGGAACACTGAAGCTTTCTTT. This codes for CAGRGTGNTEAFF.

This clonotype was seen repeatedly, ten times or more. This chain connects TRBV4-3 to TRBJ2-7; 11 bases are a match to TRBD1. The CDR3 runs to 15 residues. Germline assignment: CDR1 LGHNA and CDR2 YSLEER. After removal of 4 bases from V and 2 bases from J, the junction contained 4 bases not matched to a gene. CDR3 DNA sequence: TGCGCCAGCAGCCCAGGGGGACAGGGGGCCTACGAGCAGTACTTC. This gives the protein CASSPGGQGAYEQYF.

This clonotype was detected many times. The V and J genes are TRBV20-1 and TRBJ1-2; TRBD1 agrees at 10 bases. The CDR3 totals 14 residues. V gave up 6 bases and J gave up 5 bases; unmatched junction bases: 9. The germline CDR1 and CDR2 sequences are DFQATT and SNEGSKA (reference sequence). The CDR3 coding sequence is TGCAGTGCCCAGACAGGGGGCACTCTTTATGGCTACACCTTC. This translates into CSAQTGGTLYGYTF.

A few counts support this clonotype. This rearrangement joins TRBV5-4 to TRBJ1-2; a possible D gene is TRBD1 (5 bases). Per germline, CDR1 SGHNT and CDR2 YYREEE (reference sequence). The V end was cut by 0 bases, the J end by 3 bases, with 12 bases between. The CDR3 spans 15 residues. The CDR3 sequence is CASSLEVGRDYGYTF. DNA of the CDR3: TGTGCCAGCAGCTTGGAAGTGGGGCGGGACTATGGCTACACCTTC.

This clonotype was seen at least ten times. This sequence joins TRBV30 and TRBJ1-5, with 9 bases lining up with TRBD1. V lost 5 bases, J lost 3 bases, and 2 bases stayed unmatched. This CDR3 comprises 13 residues. Germline assignment: CDR1 GTSNPN and CDR2 SVGIG (reference sequence). The CDR3 region is CAWEQGANQPQHF. The CDR3 nucleotides are TGTGCCTGGGAACAGGGGGCCAATCAGCCCCAGCATTTT. The full variable domain, completed using reference TRBV30 and TRBJ1-5, is SQTIHQWPATLVQPVGSPLSLECTVEGTSNPNLYWYRQAAGRGLQLLFYSVGIGQISSEVPQNLSASRPQDRQFILSSKKLLLSDSGFYLCAWEQGANQPQHFGDGTRLSIL.

This clonotype was recorded many times. The chain uses TRBV7-9 and TRBJ1-4; 8 positions match TRBD1. The CDR3 sequence is 14 residues long. CDR1 SEHNR and CDR2 FQNEAQ come from the germline V gene (reference sequence). Trimming cost V 5 bases and J 4 bases; bases outside gene matches: 3. The CDR3 loop is CASSQGAGNEKLFF. The CDR3 DNA reads as TGTGCCAGCAGCCAGGGGGCTGGTAATGAAAAACTGTTTTTT.

The table lists this clonotype with a few counts. V and J are TRBV18 and TRBJ1-1; D call uncertain. The V and J ends lost 3 bases and 1 base respectively, with 18 bases between them. The CDR3 runs 17 residues. Germline CDR1 KGHSH, CDR2 LQKENI. The CDR3 spells CASSPKHITVRNTEAFF. In nucleotides, the CDR3 is TGTGCCAGCTCACCGAAGCACATTACGGTACGGAACACTGAAGCTTTCTTT.

Many counts were recorded for this clonotype. This chain connects TRBV6-1 to TRBJ2-5; TRBD2 matches 9 bases. The CDR3 contains 15 residues. Germline CDR1 is MNHNS and CDR2 is SASEGT. J lost 2 bases, V lost 6 bases, and 7 bases had no gene match. CDR3: CASSPRGGAQETQYF. CDR3 bases: TGTGCCAGCAGCCCCCGCGGGGGGGCGCAAGAGACCCAGTACTTC.

This clonotype was seen many times. The chain has TRBV6-2 or TRBV6-3 and TRBJ2-3; tentative D call: TRBD2 (5 bases). Germline CDR1 reads MNHEY; CDR2 reads SVGEGT. Trimming left V 11 bases short and J 1 base short, with 10 bases between. The CDR3 is made up of 12 amino acids. This CDR3 is CAAEDGTDTQYF. CDR3 DNA sequence: TGTGCCGCGGAGGATGGCACAGATACGCAGTATTTT.

This clonotype came up many times. Here the CDR3 reads CASSLSGYEQYF. CDR3 nucleotide sequence: TGTGCCAGCAGTTTGTCGGGGTACGAGCAGTACTTC. The chain carries TRBV27 and TRBJ2-7, with D possibly TRBD2 on 5 matching bases. Per the germline V gene, CDR1 is MNHEY and CDR2 is SMNVEV (reference sequence). CDR3 length: 12 residues. V lost 3 bases to trimming and J lost 4 bases, with 7 bases between them.

Worth noting for this clonotype: A much larger clone differs by one base, so this may be a read error. The chain carries TRBV7-9 and TRBJ1-6; D gene ambiguous. CDR3 length: 16 residues. Germline assignment: CDR1 SEHNR and CDR2 FQNEAQ (reference sequence). CDR3: CANSLGASSYNSPLHF. DNA for the CDR3: TGTGCCAACAGCTTAGGCGCTAGCTCCTATAATTCACCCCTCCACTTT. Combining the CDR3 with reference TRBV7-9 and TRBJ1-6 gives the whole variable domain DTGVSQNPRHKITKRGQNVTFRCDPISEHNRLYWYRQTLGQGPEFLTYFQNEAQLEKSRLLSDRFSAERPKGSFSTLEIQRTEQGDSAMYLCANSLGASSYNSPLHFGNGTRLTVT.

In this sample, this clonotype turned up many times. The V call is TRBV13, the J call TRBJ1-1; tentative D call: TRBD1 (6 bases). Germline V gene sequence: CDR1 PRHDT, CDR2 FYEKMQ (reference sequence). The CDR3 spans 11 residues. Trimming shortened V by 2 bases and J by 11 bases, and 9 bases separated the two germline ends. DNA of the CDR3: TGTGCCAGCAGCTTATATGGGGGCGCTTTCTTT. This encodes CASSLYGGAFF.

The genes are TRBV4-2 and TRBJ1-2, with 12 bases matching TRBD1. The CDR3 runs 17 residues. Germline CDR1 LGHNA, CDR2 YNFKEQ. The J segment lost 8 bases and the V segment lost 0 bases, leaving 10 bases of the junction unmatched. Here the CDR3 DNA reads TGTGCCAGCAGCCAAGATTTTGTGGGACAGGGGGCTCGAGGCTACACCTTC. This codes for CASSQDFVGQGARGYTF.

This chain connects TRBV4-2 to TRBJ2-7; D gene unclear. CDR1 and CDR2 from the germline V gene are LGHNA and YNFKEQ. The V and J ends lost 2 bases and 1 base respectively, with 6 bases between them. The CDR3 has 13 amino acids. CDR3 residues: CASSQPESYEQYF. DNA of the CDR3: TGTGCCAGCAGCCAACCCGAGTCCTACGAGCAGTACTTC.

V and J are TRBV20-1 and TRBJ2-7; the D gene is possibly TRBD2 (6 bases). V gave up 7 bases and J gave up 2 bases, with 18 bases separating them. The CDR3 is 14 residues long. The V gene's germline CDR1 is DFQATT and CDR2 SNEGSKA (reference sequence). In DNA, the CDR3 is TGCAGTGGCATGCGGGCTAGCGAGACCTACGAGCAGTACTTC. Residues: CSGMRASETYEQYF.

The genes are TRBV7-2 and TRBJ1-5, with a tentative D call TRBD1 (6 bases). CDR3 length equals 16 residues. Trimming took 1 base from V and 3 from J, leaving 13 bases between them. Germline CDR1 is SGHTA and CDR2 is FQGNSA. CDR3 in DNA: TGTGCCAGCAGCTTAGGCCAAGGACAGTCCAATCAGCCCCAGCATTTT. The encoded protein is CASSLGQGQSNQPQHF.

CDR3 amino acids: CASSPTTVYGYTF. CDR3 nucleotide sequence: TGTGCCAGCTCACCAACGACAGTTTATGGCTACACCTTC. This chain joins TRBV18 and TRBJ1-2, with D possibly TRBD1 on 5 matching bases. Germline loops: CDR1 KGHSH, CDR2 LQKENI. Trimming took off 2 bases at V and 5 bases at J, with 9 bases between the two ends. The CDR3 covers 13 residues.

This chain connects TRBV5-1 to TRBJ2-3, with a tentative D call TRBD2 (6 bases). V was shortened by 0 bases and J by 0 bases, with 11 bases between the two germline ends. The germline V gene encodes CDR1 SGHRS and CDR2 YFSETQ. This CDR3 contains 16 residues. The CDR3 loop is CASSLDRGSSTDTQYF. The CDR3 DNA reads as TGCGCCAGCAGCTTGGACCGGGGGTCTAGCACAGATACGCAGTATTTT.

This clonotype has more than one count but fewer than ten. This chain joins TRBV20-1 and TRBJ1-5, with 8 bases fitting TRBD1. The germline gives CDR1 DFQATT, CDR2 SNEGSKA (reference sequence). The CDR3 length is 14 residues. V gave up 3 bases and J gave up 2 bases; unmatched junction bases: 3. The chain's CDR3 is CSARTGERNQPQHF. For the CDR3, the DNA is TGCAGTGCTAGGACAGGGGAGCGCAATCAGCCCCAGCATTTT.

Concerning this clonotype: Compared with germline, one end of the junction differs, possibly owing to a read error. The rearrangement joins TRBV7-7 to TRBJ1-1, with D hard to call. The CDR3 runs to 13 residues. Germline CDR1 and CDR2: SSHAT and FNYEAQ (reference sequence). The CDR3 is CASSPRENTEAFF. In DNA form, the CDR3 reads TGTGCTAGCAGCCCCCGGGAGAACACTGAAGCTTTCTTT.